These 17 T cell receptor beta chains were all obtained from the same sample, sequenced in a study of T cells in Graves' hyperthyroidism and ophthalmopathy. TCR beta CDR3 regions were amplified from RNA transcripts. HTBI primers were the set used in a first-round RT-PCR of the TCR CDR3. TCRdb fed the multiplex PCR reads into MiXCR, producing one record per CDR3 protein. The data contain some 600,000 distinct CDR3 sequences, approximately 14% of them singletons. The source material was blood. The receptors originated from a woman in her twenties or thirties with Graves' hyperthyroidism that later progressed to Graves' ophthalmopathy.

The chain links TRBV19 to TRBJ2-1; tentative D call: TRBD2 (6 bases). This CDR3 is 15 amino acids long. The germline V gene has CDR1 LNHDA and CDR2 SQIVND (reference sequence). The ends were cut back, 2 bases at V and 7 bases at J, with 15 bases in the middle. Written as DNA, the CDR3 is TGTGCCAGTAGTATATCTGGCGGGATTGCAAATGAGCAGTTCTTC. Amino acid sequence: CASSISGGIANEQFF.

This clonotype appeared a few times. V gene TRBV20-1 combines with J gene TRBJ2-7; 10 nucleotides match TRBD1. Germline-derived CDR1 and CDR2 are DFQATT and SNEGSKA (reference sequence). V dropped 6 bases and J dropped 6; count of bases not matched to a gene: 11. The CDR3 sequence is 14 residues long. CDR3 in amino acids: CSAQTTGDRGEQYF. The CDR3 DNA reads as TGCAGTGCACAGACGACAGGGGACAGGGGCGAGCAGTACTTC.

This clonotype was seen more than once but under ten times. The chain couples TRBV15 to TRBJ2-3; 7 nucleotides align to TRBD1. The germline V gene encodes CDR1 LNHNV and CDR2 YYDKDF (reference sequence). V shed 3 bases and J 2 bases; nucleotides not matched to a gene: 5. CDR3 length: 15 residues. The CDR3, as DNA: TGTGCCACCAGCAGGCAGGGGGTGCCCACAGATACGCAGTATTTT. It codes for CATSRQGVPTDTQYF. The whole variable domain, filled in from reference TRBV15 and TRBJ2-3, reads DAMVIQNPRYQVTQFGKPVTLSCSQTLNHNVMYWYQQKSSQAPKLLFHYYDKDFNNEADTPDNFQSRRPNTSFCFLDIRSPGLGDTAMYLCATSRQGVPTDTQYFGPGTRLTVL.

This clonotype occurred many times. The gene calls are TRBV7-8 and TRBJ2-5, with a weak D call TRBD2 (6 bases). The germline CDR1 and CDR2 sequences are SGHVS and FQNEAQ. V gave up 2 bases and J gave up 0 bases, with 13 bases separating them. This CDR3 contains 16 residues. Here the CDR3 DNA reads TGTGCCAGCAGCTTAATGGCTCGGGGGTACCAAGAGACCCAGTACTTC. Protein product: CASSLMARGYQETQYF.

This clonotype was seen many times. The V and J genes are TRBV30 and TRBJ1-1; no definite D call. Germline values: CDR1 GTSNPN, CDR2 SVGIG (reference sequence). V was clipped by 4 bases and J by 4 bases, with 7 bases between them. This CDR3 has 11 residues. CDR3 loop: CAWTEITEAFF. CDR3 bases: TGTGCCTGGACAGAGATCACTGAAGCTTTCTTT.

This clonotype was observed many times. The J gene is TRBJ2-3, the V gene TRBV7-2, with a possible D match to TRBD1 (6 bases). Trimming shortened V by 6 bases and J by 3 bases, and 10 bases separated the two germline ends. Germline CDR1 is SGHTA and CDR2 is FQGNSA. The CDR3 spans 13 residues. The CDR3, as DNA: TGTGCCAGCAGACAGGGTGGGACAGATACGCAGTATTTT. The encoded protein is CASRQGGTDTQYF.

This clonotype was counted at least ten times. CDR3 sequence reads: CSASQFLADTQYF. The CDR3 DNA sequence: TGCAGTGCTAGTCAATTTCTAGCAGATACGCAGTATTTT. V is TRBV20-1 and J is TRBJ2-3; D ambiguous. Germline CDR1 DFQATT, CDR2 SNEGSKA (reference sequence). Trimming shortened V by 3 bases and J by 4 bases, and 11 bases separated the two germline ends. This CDR3 has 13 residues.

This clonotype appeared many times. The chain employs TRBV20-1 and TRBJ2-5, with 9 bases identical to TRBD2. Unmatched junction bases numbered 7, after V lost 3 bases and J lost 5 bases. The CDR3 contains 14 residues. Germline CDR1 reads DFQATT; CDR2 reads SNEGSKA (reference sequence). DNA for the CDR3: TGCAGTGCTAGTAGGAGCGGGAGGTTGGAGACCCAGTACTTC. It yields the protein CSASRSGRLETQYF.

There are many counts of this clonotype. This chain joins TRBV11-3 and TRBJ2-1, with 11 bases identical to TRBD2. The CDR3 sequence is 17 residues long. J lost 5 bases, V lost 4 bases, and 10 bases had no gene match. Germline-derived CDR1 and CDR2 are SGHNT and YENEEA. The CDR3 loop is CASSSGTSGLLDNEQFF. The DNA for the CDR3 is TGTGCCAGCAGCTCCGGGACTAGCGGCTTGCTAGACAATGAGCAGTTCTTC.

About this clonotype: Possible read error: a much larger clone is one base away. The chain employs TRBV6-2 or TRBV6-3 and TRBJ2-5, with 8 bases that match TRBD1. From germline, CDR1 is MNHEY and CDR2 SVGEGT. The CDR3 length is 15 residues. CDR3 protein: CASNLEQGGEETQHF. CDR3 bases: TGTGCCAGCAATCTCGAACAGGGGGGAGAAGAGACCCAGCACTTC.

This clonotype was seen a handful of times. This chain links TRBV14 with TRBJ2-1; D unresolved. CDR1 and CDR2 from the germline V gene are SGHDN and FVKESK. The CDR3 spans 13 residues. V shed 4 bases and J shed 11 bases, with 15 bases lying between them. CDR3 amino acids: CASSPRPLGKQFF. CDR3 sequence (DNA): TGTGCCAGCAGCCCACGGCCTCTGGGCAAGCAGTTCTTC.

This clonotype was found many times. The chain has TRBV7-3 and TRBJ2-7; 7 bases map to TRBD2. Trimming removed 5 bases from V and 2 bases from J; junction bases left unmatched: 12. The CDR3 spans 16 residues. Germline V gives CDR1 SGHTA, CDR2 FQGTGA. The CDR3 sequence is CASSPQGTIETYEQYF. CDR3 DNA: TGTGCCAGCAGCCCCCAAGGGACTATCGAAACCTACGAGCAGTACTTC. The full variable domain, with the rest looked up from reference TRBV7-3 and TRBJ2-7, is GAGVSQTPSNKVTEKGKYVELRCDPISGHTALYWYRQSLGQGPEFLIYFQGTGAADDSGLPNDRFFAVRPEGSVSTLKIQRTERGDSAVYLCASSPQGTIETYEQYFGPGTRLTVT.

This clonotype was picked up a small number of times. This chain uses TRBV4-1 with TRBJ1-1; D is unresolved. Germline V CDR1 and CDR2: MGHRA, YSYEKL. Trimming took off 4 bases at V and 0 bases at J, with 9 bases between the two ends. The CDR3 runs to 14 residues. In nucleotides, the CDR3 is TGCGCCAGCAGCCGTGGGCAGTTGAACACTGAAGCTTTCTTT. Translating gives CASSRGQLNTEAFF.

The chain carries TRBV9 and TRBJ2-1; D gene unclear. V was shortened by 4 bases and J by 0 bases, with 8 bases between the two germline ends. CDR1 SGDLS and CDR2 YYNGEE come from the germline V gene. The CDR3 is 14 amino acids. For the CDR3, the DNA is TGTGCCAGCAGCAGAAGCGACTCCTACAATGAGCAGTTCTTC. Its protein is CASSRSDSYNEQFF. The full variable domain, rest sourced from reference TRBV9 and TRBJ2-1, is DSGVTQTPKHLITATGQRVTLRCSPRSGDLSVYWYQQSLDQGLQFLIQYYNGEERAKGNILERFSAQQFPDLHSELNLSSLELGDSALYFCASSRSDSYNEQFFGPGTRLTVL.

This clonotype was detected only a few times. The CDR3 protein is CASSLEALAGLGEQYF. For the CDR3, the DNA is TGTGCCAGCAGCTTAGAAGCACTAGCGGGACTTGGCGAGCAGTACTTC. J is TRBJ2-7 and V is TRBV7-6, with 10 nucleotides matching TRBD2. CDR1 and CDR2 from the germline V gene are SGHVS and FNYEAQ. The V gene end was trimmed by 1 base and the J gene end by 6 bases; junction bases not matched to a gene: 9. CDR3 length: 16 residues.

This clonotype came up many times. CDR3 region: CASTPGQTETQYF. CDR3 nucleotide sequence: TGTGCCAGCACCCCGGGACAGACAGAGACCCAGTACTTC. The chain carries TRBV11-2 and TRBJ2-5, with 7 bases identical to TRBD1. V lost 7 bases, J lost 4 bases, and 6 bases stayed unmatched. The length of the CDR3 is 13 residues. Germline CDR1 reads SGHAT; CDR2 reads FQNNGV.

This clonotype was seen a few times. The chain has TRBV5-6 and TRBJ1-5; D remains ambiguous. This CDR3 spans 15 amino acids. Germline V gene data show CDR1 as SGHDT and CDR2 as YYEEEE. Trimming took off 1 base at V and 9 bases at J, with 17 bases between the two ends. The CDR3 loop is CASSLRGPPVMPQHF. CDR3 in DNA: TGTGCCAGCAGCTTGAGAGGTCCCCCTGTGATGCCCCAGCATTTT.